This record looks at one TCR beta chain sequence and its context. Its target is unknown. Produced via immunoSEQ multiplex PCR; TCRdb's table is partial and in-frame only. The sample consists of about 58,000 clones, about 86% of them appearing once. The CDR3 is 15 residues long. Germline CDR1 is KGHSH and CDR2 is LQKENI. V was trimmed by 3 bases and J by 2 bases, leaving 11 bases between them. This sample is drawn from a study of a mutant IDH1 vaccine in newly diagnosed glioma. Time point of the sample: week 5, during vaccination. Mutant IDH1 20-mer peptide, at 300 ug, made up each vaccine dose, with topical imiquimod.

This specimen was PBMCs, taken from a glioma patient whose treatment included an IDH1 peptide vaccine. This chain uses TRBV18 with TRBJ2-1, with D perhaps matching TRBD1 (6 bases). This receptor was taken from a woman in her 50s with glioma. The CDR3 sequence is CASSPGHPAYNEQFF. In DNA, the CDR3 is TGTGCCAGCTCACCGGGACATCCGGCCTACAATGAGCAGTTCTTC.